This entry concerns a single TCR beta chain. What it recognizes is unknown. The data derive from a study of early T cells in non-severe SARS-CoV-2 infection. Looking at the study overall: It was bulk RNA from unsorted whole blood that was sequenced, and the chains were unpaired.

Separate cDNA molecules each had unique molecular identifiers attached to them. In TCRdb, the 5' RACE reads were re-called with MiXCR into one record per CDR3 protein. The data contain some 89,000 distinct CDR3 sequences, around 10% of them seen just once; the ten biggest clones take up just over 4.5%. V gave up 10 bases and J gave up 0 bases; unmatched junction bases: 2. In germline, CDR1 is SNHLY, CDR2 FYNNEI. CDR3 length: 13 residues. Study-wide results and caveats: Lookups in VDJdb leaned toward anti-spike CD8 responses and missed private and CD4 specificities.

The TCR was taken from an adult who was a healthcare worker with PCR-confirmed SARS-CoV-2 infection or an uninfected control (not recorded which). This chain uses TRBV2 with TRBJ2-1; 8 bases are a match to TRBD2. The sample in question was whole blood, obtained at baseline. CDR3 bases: TGTGCCACCGGGACTAGCTCCTACAATGAGCAGTTCTTC. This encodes CATGTSSYNEQFF.